This paragraph covers one T cell receptor beta chain sequence. No antigen is known for it. The CDR3 has 14 residues. Germline loops: CDR1 MNHEY, CDR2 SMNVEV (reference sequence). These data are taken from a study of cytomegalovirus exposure and HLA in healthy donors. The study ran its PCR with 60 Vbeta and 13 Jbeta primers. Only in-frame clones appear in the TCRdb table, and some are missing; sequencing was by immunoSEQ multiplex PCR. The table has 140,000 to 150,000 clones, about three quarters seen once. Findings and caveats of the study: Analysis performed later showed TCR beta chains linked to HLA being more clonally expanded than equally common others. Sequences of the TCR beta chain were said to predict the HLA-A and HLA-B alleles of most subjects accurately. A cluster of highly shared sequence variants was likely a sequencing artifact.

Donors showed nominal health when sampled, although they likely had unrecorded immune exposures. This receptor was taken from a man between 35 and 55 years old in good health and CMV-seropositive. Sequenced: PBMCs. This rearrangement joins TRBV27 to TRBJ2-5; 7 nucleotides agree with TRBD1. The assigned J gene may be wrong: the sequence end matches TRBJ2-7 better. The CDR3 DNA follows: TGTGCCAGCAGTTTTGGACAGGCTCCCTACGAGCAGTACTTC. It translates to CASSFGQAPYEQYF.